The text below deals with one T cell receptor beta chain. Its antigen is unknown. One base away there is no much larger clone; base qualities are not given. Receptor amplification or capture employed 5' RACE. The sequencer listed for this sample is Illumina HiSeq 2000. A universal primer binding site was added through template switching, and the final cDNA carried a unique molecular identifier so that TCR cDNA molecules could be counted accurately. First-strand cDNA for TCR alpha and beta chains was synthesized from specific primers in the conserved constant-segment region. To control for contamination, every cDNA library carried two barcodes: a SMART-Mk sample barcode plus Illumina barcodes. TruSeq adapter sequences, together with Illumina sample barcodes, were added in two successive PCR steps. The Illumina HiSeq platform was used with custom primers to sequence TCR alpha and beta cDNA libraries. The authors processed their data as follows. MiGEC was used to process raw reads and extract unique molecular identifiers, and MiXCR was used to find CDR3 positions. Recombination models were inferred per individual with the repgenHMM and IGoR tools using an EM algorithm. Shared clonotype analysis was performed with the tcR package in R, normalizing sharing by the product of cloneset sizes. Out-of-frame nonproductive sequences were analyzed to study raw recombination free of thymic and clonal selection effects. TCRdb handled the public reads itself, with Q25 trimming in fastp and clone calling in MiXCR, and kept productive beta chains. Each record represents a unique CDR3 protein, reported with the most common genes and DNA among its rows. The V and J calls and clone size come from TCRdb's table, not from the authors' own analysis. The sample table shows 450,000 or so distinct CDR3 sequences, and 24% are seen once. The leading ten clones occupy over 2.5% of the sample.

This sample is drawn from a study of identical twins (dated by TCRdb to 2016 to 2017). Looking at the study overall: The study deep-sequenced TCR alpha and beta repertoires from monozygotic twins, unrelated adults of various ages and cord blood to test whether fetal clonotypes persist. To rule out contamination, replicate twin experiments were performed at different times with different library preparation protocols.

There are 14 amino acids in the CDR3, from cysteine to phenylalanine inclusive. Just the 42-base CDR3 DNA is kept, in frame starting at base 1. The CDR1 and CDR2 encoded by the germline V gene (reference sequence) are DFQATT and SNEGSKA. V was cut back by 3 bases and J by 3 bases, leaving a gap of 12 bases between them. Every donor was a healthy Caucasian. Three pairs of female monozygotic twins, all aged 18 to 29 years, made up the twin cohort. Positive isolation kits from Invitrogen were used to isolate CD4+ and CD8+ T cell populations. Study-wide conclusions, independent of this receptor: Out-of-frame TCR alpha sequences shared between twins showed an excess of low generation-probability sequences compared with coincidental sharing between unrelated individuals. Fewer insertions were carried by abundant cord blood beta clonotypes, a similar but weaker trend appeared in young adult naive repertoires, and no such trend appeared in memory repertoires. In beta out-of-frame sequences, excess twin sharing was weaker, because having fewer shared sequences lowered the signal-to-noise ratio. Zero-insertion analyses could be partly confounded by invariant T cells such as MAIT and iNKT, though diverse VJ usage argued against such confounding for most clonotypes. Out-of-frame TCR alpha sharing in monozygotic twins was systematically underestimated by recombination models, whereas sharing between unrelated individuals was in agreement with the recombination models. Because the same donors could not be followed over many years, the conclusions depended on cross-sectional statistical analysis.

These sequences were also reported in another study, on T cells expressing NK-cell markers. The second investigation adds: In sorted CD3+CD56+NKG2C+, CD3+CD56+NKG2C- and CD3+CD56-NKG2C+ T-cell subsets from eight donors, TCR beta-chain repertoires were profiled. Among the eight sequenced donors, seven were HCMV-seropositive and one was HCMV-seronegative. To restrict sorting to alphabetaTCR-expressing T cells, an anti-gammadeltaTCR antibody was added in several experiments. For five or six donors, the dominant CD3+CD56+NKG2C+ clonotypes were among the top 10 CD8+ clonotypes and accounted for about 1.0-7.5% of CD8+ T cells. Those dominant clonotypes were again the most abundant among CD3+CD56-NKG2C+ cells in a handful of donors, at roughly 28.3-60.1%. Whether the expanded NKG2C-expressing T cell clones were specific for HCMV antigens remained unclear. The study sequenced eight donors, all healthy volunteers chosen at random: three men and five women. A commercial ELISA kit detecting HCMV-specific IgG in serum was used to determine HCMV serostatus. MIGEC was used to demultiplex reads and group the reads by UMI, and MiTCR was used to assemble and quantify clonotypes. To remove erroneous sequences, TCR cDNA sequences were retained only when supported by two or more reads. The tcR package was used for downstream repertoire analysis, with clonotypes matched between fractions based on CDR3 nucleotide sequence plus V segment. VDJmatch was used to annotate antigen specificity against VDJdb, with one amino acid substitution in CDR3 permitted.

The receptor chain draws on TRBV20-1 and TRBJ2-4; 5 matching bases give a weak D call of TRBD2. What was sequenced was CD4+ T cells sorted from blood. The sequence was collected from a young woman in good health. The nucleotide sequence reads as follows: TGCAGTGCTAGTATCCCCGCGGGCAAAAACATTCAGTACTTC. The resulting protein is CSASIPAGKNIQYF.